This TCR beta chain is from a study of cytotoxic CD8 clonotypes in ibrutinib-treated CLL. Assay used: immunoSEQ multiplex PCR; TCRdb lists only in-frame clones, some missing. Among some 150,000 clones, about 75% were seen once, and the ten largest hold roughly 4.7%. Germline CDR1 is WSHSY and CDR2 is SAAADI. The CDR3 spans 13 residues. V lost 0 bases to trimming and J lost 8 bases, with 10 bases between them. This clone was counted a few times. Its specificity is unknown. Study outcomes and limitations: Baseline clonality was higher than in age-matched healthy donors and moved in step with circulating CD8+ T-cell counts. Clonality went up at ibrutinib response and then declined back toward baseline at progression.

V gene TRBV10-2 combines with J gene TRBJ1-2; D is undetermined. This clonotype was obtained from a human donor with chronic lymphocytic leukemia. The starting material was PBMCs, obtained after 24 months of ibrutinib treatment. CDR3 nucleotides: TGCGCCAGCAGTGAGTCGGTCCGCGGGGGCTACACCTTC. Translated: CASSESVRGGYTF.